Presented here are 15 T cell receptor beta chains from one specimen sequenced in a study of blood T cell repertoires in COVID-19. TCRdb's table, derived via immunoSEQ multiplex PCR, lists solely in-frame clones and lacks some. The table includes roughly 73,000 clones, about 88% detected once. Sequences were obtained from peripheral blood. The receptors stem from a man in his 70s with active or convalescent COVID-19.

V usage is TRBV3-1 (or the pseudogene TRBV3-2) and J usage is TRBJ1-4; D is ambiguous. V lost 3 bases and J lost 4, with 12 bases in between. The CDR3 is 15 residues long. Germline V CDR1 and CDR2: LGHDT, YNNKEL (reference sequence). CDR3 DNA: TGTGCCAGCAGCCAGTTTGGGCTGATTAATGAAAAACTGTTTTTT. Its translation is CASSQFGLINEKLFF.

The V and J genes are TRBV7-9 and TRBJ2-7; D may be TRBD2 (5 bases). Trimming took off 2 bases at V and 4 bases at J, with 15 bases between the two ends. CDR3 length: 15 amino acids. Germline loops: CDR1 SEHNR, CDR2 FQNEAQ (reference sequence). CDR3 region: CASSLRRADTYEQYF. The CDR3 nucleotides read TGTGCCAGCAGCTTACGGCGGGCGGATACTTACGAGCAGTACTTC.

This chain uses TRBV7-8 with TRBJ2-3; possibly TRBD2 for D (6 bases). Trimming pared 0 bases from V and 1 base from J, leaving 17 bases between. The germline CDR1 and CDR2 sequences are SGHVS and FQNEAQ. CDR3 size: 18 residues. The CDR3 sequence: CASSLARHGLFRTDTQYF. CDR3 in DNA: TGTGCCAGCAGCTTAGCCCGACACGGACTATTCCGCACAGATACGCAGTATTTT.

The genes are TRBV11-3 and TRBJ2-2; weak D call: TRBD2 (5 bases). V was cut by 4 bases and J by 3 bases, with 12 bases left in between. This CDR3 comprises 15 residues. From germline, CDR1 is SGHNT and CDR2 YENEEA. The CDR3 loop is CASSSAAGHTGELFF. The CDR3, as DNA: TGTGCCAGCAGCTCCGCCGCGGGCCACACCGGGGAGCTGTTTTTT.

The chain couples TRBV2 to TRBJ2-1; the match to TRBD2 covers 16 bases. Looked up from germline, CDR1 is SNHLY and CDR2 is FYNNEI. The CDR3 has 18 amino acids. The V and J ends lost 2 bases and 3 bases, in that order; junction bases with no gene match: 4. CDR3 nucleotide sequence: TGTGCCAGCAGTGAATGGGGACTAGCGGGAGGGGTCTACAATGAGCAGTTCTTC. Translated: CASSEWGLAGGVYNEQFF.

The chain recombines TRBV30 with TRBJ1-6; the D gene is possibly TRBD1 (5 bases). Germline V gene sequence: CDR1 GTSNPN, CDR2 SVGIG (reference sequence). The germline V and J ends were trimmed by 3 bases and 5 bases, with 8 bases remaining between them. The CDR3 extends over 13 amino acids. The DNA for the CDR3 is TGTGCCTGGAGCCGACAGCATAATTCACCCCTCCACTTT. Amino acids: CAWSRQHNSPLHF.

The chain has TRBV6-5 and TRBJ1-1; D is unclear. Germline CDR1 is MNHEY and CDR2 is SVGAGI. The V end was cut by 5 bases, the J end by 6 bases, with 10 bases between. The CDR3 is made up of 12 amino acids. The CDR3 DNA is TGTGCCAGCAGTAGTCGGAGAGCTGAAGCTTTCTTT. Its translation is CASSSRRAEAFF.

The CDR3 region has the DNA TGTGCCAGCAGTAACACACCAGGGTTCTCTGGAAACACCATATATTTT. Translated: CASSNTPGFSGNTIYF. The chain combines TRBV6-6 with TRBJ1-3; maybe TRBD1 (5 bases). The V gene's germline CDR1 is MNHNY and CDR2 SVGAGI (reference sequence). The V end was cut by 5 bases, the J end by 0 bases, with 14 bases between. The CDR3 runs to 16 residues.

The CDR3 reads CASSLDLPTGTQYF. The CDR3 DNA reads TGTGCCAGCAGCTTAGACTTACCCACCGGGACCCAGTACTTC. The genes are TRBV11-2 and TRBJ2-5; D remains ambiguous. The CDR3 has 14 amino acids. In germline, CDR1 is SGHAT, CDR2 FQNNGV. Trimming left V 0 bases short and J 7 bases short, with 12 bases between.

The rearrangement uses TRBV28 and TRBJ2-3; 8 nucleotides line up with TRBD2. Per germline, CDR1 MDHEN and CDR2 SYDVKM. This CDR3 is 15 amino acids long. J was trimmed by 3 bases and V by 4 bases; bases with no gene match: 6. CDR3 nucleotide sequence: TGTGCCAGCAGTTCCCTAGCGGGTGGAACAGATACGCAGTATTTT. Residues: CASSSLAGGTDTQYF.

The chain links TRBV5-1 to TRBJ1-2, with D possibly matching TRBD1 (6 bases). The CDR3 runs 14 residues. Trimming cost V 0 bases and J 3 bases, with 9 bases left between them. Germline V gives CDR1 SGHRS, CDR2 YFSETQ. The CDR3 loop is CASSLGDIDYGYTF. For the CDR3, the DNA is TGCGCCAGCAGCTTGGGGGACATTGACTATGGCTACACCTTC.

The chain carries TRBV18 and TRBJ2-1; 9 nucleotides agree with TRBD1. Germline CDR1 is KGHSH and CDR2 is LQKENI. The CDR3 extends over 15 amino acids. After removal of 2 bases from V and 10 bases from J, the junction contained 9 bases not matched to a gene. This CDR3 reads CASSPRDRVLPEQFF. CDR3 in DNA: TGTGCCAGCTCACCAAGGGACAGGGTATTGCCCGAGCAGTTCTTC.

This clone was counted between two and nine times. The rearrangement links TRBV30 to TRBJ2-2, with a tentative D call TRBD2 (5 bases). Trimming took 3 bases from V and 6 from J, leaving 14 bases between them. This CDR3 contains 14 residues. CDR1 and CDR2 (germline): GTSNPN, SVGIG (reference sequence). The DNA for the CDR3 is TGTGCCTGGAGAATCCGGGGTTTCGCCGGGGAGCTGTTTTTT. Translating it yields CAWRIRGFAGELFF.

Here the CDR3 DNA reads TGCGCCAGCAGCCCTTGGGGGGGACAGGGATCTTATGGCTACACCTTC. It specifies CASSPWGGQGSYGYTF. The chain employs TRBV5-1 and TRBJ1-2; 9 bases are a match to TRBD1. Germline CDR1 is SGHRS and CDR2 is YFSETQ. V lost 4 bases, J lost 5 bases, and 12 bases stayed unmatched. The CDR3 loop spans 16 amino acids.

The rearrangement joins TRBV5-1 to TRBJ2-7; TRBD2 matches 9 bases. Germline V gene sequence: CDR1 SGHRS, CDR2 YFSETQ. V trimming: 7 bases; J trimming: 3 bases; junction bases outside the gene matches: 20. The CDR3 runs to 18 residues. The CDR3 sequence is CASAFSTGPSGKGYEQYF. The CDR3 DNA is TGCGCCAGCGCCTTTTCCACAGGGCCTAGCGGGAAGGGCTACGAGCAGTACTTC.